These T cell receptor beta chains were read from a single sample in a study of Ad26.COV2.S vaccination and SARS-CoV-2 variants. Sequencing used immunoSEQ multiplex PCR; TCRdb keeps in-frame clones, though not all of them. The data contain 85,000 to 95,000 clones, more than 70% of them singletons. The sample was peripheral blood, taken after recovery from COVID-19. The source is a human donor who had recovered from COVID-19. CDR3s include the opening cysteine and the closing phenylalanine or tryptophan. Fields, in order: J gene, V gene, clone size, D gene, CDR3 protein, CDR3 DNA. The D gene is left open where the match is weak. Rows give clone size only sometimes, using once, few, many, or a class for an expanded clone.

J: TRBJ2-7
V: TRBV21-1
size: -
D: -
CDR3: CATRRRDSLSYEQYF
DNA: TGTGCCACCAGGAGGCGGGACAGCCTTTCCTACGAGCAGTACTTC

J: TRBJ2-7
V: TRBV4-1
size: -
D: -
CDR3: CASSPKVMSTRVLLSYEQYF
DNA: TGCGCCAGCAGCCCCAAGGTAATGTCTACCAGGGTCCTCCTCTCCTACGAGCAGTACTTC

J: TRBJ2-3
V: TRBV7-2
size: -
D: TRBD1
CDR3: CASRLGTVINTDTQYF
DNA: TGTGCCAGCAGATTAGGGACAGTTATAAACACAGATACGCAGTATTTT

J: TRBJ2-5
V: TRBV9
size: -
D: -
CDR3: CASSVDSGGRETQYF
DNA: TGTGCCAGCAGCGTCGACTCAGGGGGGCGGGAGACCCAGTACTTC

J: TRBJ2-3
V: TRBV2
size: -
D: -
CDR3: CASSEYTSGDTQYF
DNA: TGTGCCAGCAGTGAATACACCTCGGGAGATACGCAGTATTTT

J: TRBJ1-2
V: TRBV9
size: -
D: -
CDR3: CASSVVRHFPNGYTF
DNA: TGTGCCAGCAGCGTAGTGAGGCATTTCCCCAATGGCTACACCTTC

J: TRBJ1-5
V: TRBV19
size: few
D: -
CDR3: CASSLRGRQPQHF
DNA: TGTGCCAGTAGCCTCCGTGGTCGTCAGCCCCAGCATTTT

J: TRBJ2-1
V: TRBV18
size: few
D: -
CDR3: CASSRMTEYNEQFF
DNA: TGTGCCAGCTCACGAATGACCGAATACAATGAGCAGTTCTTC

J: TRBJ2-2
V: TRBV19
size: -
D: -
CDR3: CASTQGNTGELFF
DNA: TGTGCCAGTACACAGGGGAACACCGGGGAGCTGTTTTTT

J: TRBJ1-5
V: TRBV10-3
size: medium-sized
D: -
CDR3: CAISGTPSNQPQHF
DNA: TGTGCCATAAGCGGGACACCTAGCAATCAGCCCCAGCATTTT

J: TRBJ2-2
V: TRBV7-9
size: -
D: -
CDR3: CASSVSTGELFF
DNA: TGTGCCAGCAGCGTATCCACCGGGGAGCTGTTTTTT

J: TRBJ2-7
V: TRBV7-6
size: -
D: TRBD2
CDR3: CASSISGSSYEQYF
DNA: TGTGCCAGCAGCATAAGCGGGAGCTCCTACGAGCAGTACTTC

J: TRBJ1-1
V: TRBV18
size: few
D: -
CDR3: CASSSNRGETEAFF
DNA: TGTGCCAGCTCATCAAACCGGGGGGAAACCGAAGCTTTCTTT

J: TRBJ1-4
V: TRBV7-2
size: few
D: -
CDR3: CASSIRPSLNEKLFF
DNA: TGTGCCAGCAGCATTAGGCCCAGCCTCAATGAAAAACTGTTTTTT

J: TRBJ1-1
V: TRBV5-6
size: -
D: -
CDR3: CASSLDGREAFF
DNA: TGTGCCAGCAGCCTAGACGGAAGAGAAGCTTTCTTT

J: TRBJ2-1
V: TRBV24-1
size: once
D: -
CDR3: CATSDAPGLKNNEQFF
DNA: TGTGCCACCAGTGACGCTCCGGGACTTAAAAACAATGAGCAGTTCTTC

J: TRBJ2-2
V: TRBV20-1
size: -
D: -
CDR3: CSASGVQGSFSGELFF
DNA: TGCAGTGCTAGTGGTGTGCAGGGAAGTTTCTCCGGGGAGCTGTTTTTT

J: TRBJ2-5
V: TRBV11-3
size: -
D: -
CDR3: CASSRDGGRGWTQYF
DNA: TGTGCCAGCAGCAGGGACGGGGGACGGGGTTGGACCCAGTACTTC

J: TRBJ1-1
V: TRBV9
size: -
D: -
CDR3: CASSVDRGTEAFF
DNA: TGTGCCAGCAGCGTAGACAGAGGAACTGAAGCTTTCTTT

J: TRBJ2-7
V: TRBV4-3
size: -
D: -
CDR3: CASSGSSYEQYF
DNA: TGCGCCAGCAGCGGGTCTTCTTACGAGCAGTACTTC

J: TRBJ2-1
V: TRBV9
size: -
D: -
CDR3: CASTGQGYNEQFF
DNA: TGTGCCAGCACGGGACAAGGCTACAATGAGCAGTTCTTC

J: TRBJ2-3
V: TRBV28
size: -
D: -
CDR3: CASSRTSLTDTQYF
DNA: TGTGCCAGCAGCCGGACGTCACTGACAGATACGCAGTATTTT

J: TRBJ2-2
V: TRBV10-3
size: -
D: -
CDR3: CAISPTDRFRDTGELFF
DNA: TGTGCCATCAGCCCGACCGACAGGTTTAGAGACACCGGGGAGCTGTTTTTT

J: TRBJ2-2
V: TRBV12-5
size: -
D: -
CDR3: CASGLVQGTGELFF
DNA: TGTGCTAGTGGTTTGGTGCAGGGTACCGGGGAGCTGTTTTTT

J: TRBJ2-1
V: TRBV6-2/TRBV6-3
size: -
D: -
CDR3: CASSYRDPRNEQFF
DNA: TGTGCCAGCAGTTACAGGGACCCTAGGAATGAGCAGTTCTTC

J: TRBJ1-2
V: TRBV5-4
size: once
D: TRBD1
CDR3: CASSPTGGKGYTF
DNA: TGTGCCAGCAGCCCGACAGGGGGAAAGGGCTACACCTTC

J: TRBJ1-2
V: TRBV6-2/TRBV6-3
size: -
D: TRBD1
CDR3: CASSLQGASYGYTF
DNA: TGTGCCAGCAGTCTACAGGGGGCGAGCTATGGCTACACCTTC

J: TRBJ2-3
V: TRBV4-3
size: -
D: TRBD1
CDR3: CASSQGDSRLSTDTQYF
DNA: TGCGCCAGCAGCCAAGGGGACAGTCGACTAAGCACAGATACGCAGTATTTT

J: TRBJ1-6
V: TRBV6-5
size: -
D: -
CDR3: CASSYSQGYNSPLHF
DNA: TGTGCCAGCAGTTATTCGCAGGGTTATAATTCACCCCTCCACTTT